The clone carrying this TCR beta chain appeared a few times. The data stem from a study of T-cell reconstitution after alpha-beta-depleted transplantation in children. The J segment lost 5 bases and the V segment lost 6 bases, leaving 14 bases of the junction unmatched. CDR3 length equals 16 residues. Molecular barcoding with unique molecular identifiers was used for the TCRbeta library. TCRdb reprocessed the PCR reads via MiXCR and lists one record per CDR3 protein. The sample includes almost 500,000 distinct CDR3 sequences, about an eighth of them seen just once. The chain couples TRBV12-3 or TRBV12-4 to TRBJ1-2; 8 positions agree with TRBD1. Sequencing was performed on PBMCs from the stem cell graft donor, taken from the stem cell graft. The source of this sequence is a human donor who donated a stem cell graft to a child with combined immunodeficiency. CDR3 residues: CASRRASTGVPYGYTF. The CDR3 DNA reads TGTGCCAGCAGAAGAGCATCGACAGGGGTGCCATATGGCTACACCTTC.